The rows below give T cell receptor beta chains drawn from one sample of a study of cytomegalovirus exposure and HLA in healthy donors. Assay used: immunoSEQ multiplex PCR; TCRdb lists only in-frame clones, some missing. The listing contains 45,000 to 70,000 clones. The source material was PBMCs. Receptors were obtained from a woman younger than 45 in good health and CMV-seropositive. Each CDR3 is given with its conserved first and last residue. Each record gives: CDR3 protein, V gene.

CDR3aa: CASSLTTNEKLFF
v_gene: TRBV18

CDR3aa: CASSRGRDETQYF
v_gene: TRBV7-2

CDR3aa: CASRKTAHQPQHF
v_gene: TRBV19

CDR3aa: CASSEALWTAYGYTF
v_gene: TRBV6-1

CDR3aa: CASSVTGGTGELFF
v_gene: TRBV9

CDR3aa: CASSPSGGAADTQYF
v_gene: TRBV5-1

CDR3aa: CASSLTRASYNEQFF
v_gene: TRBV19

CDR3aa: CASSLASGGRDEQFF
v_gene: TRBV5-1

CDR3aa: CASSNSGRRFYNEQFF
v_gene: TRBV4-1

CDR3aa: CASSSLNQPQHF
v_gene: TRBV7-9

CDR3aa: CAWRVRGWDYGYTF
v_gene: TRBV30

CDR3aa: CASSAETGLGYEQYF
v_gene: TRBV9

CDR3aa: CAWRRAYEQYF
v_gene: TRBV30

CDR3aa: CASTGGDPFQNRRGYTF
v_gene: TRBV28

CDR3aa: CASGLGSDQPQHF
v_gene: TRBV12-5

CDR3aa: CAWSPRGRSPLHF
v_gene: TRBV30

CDR3aa: CASSEISTSGANTGELFF
v_gene: TRBV2

CDR3aa: CATSARDRDHQPQHF
v_gene: TRBV15

CDR3aa: CASSPSPSVAESIYEQYF
v_gene: TRBV7-3

CDR3aa: CASLDRDRGPDTQYF
v_gene: TRBV5-1

CDR3aa: CASSSTGRTDTQYF
v_gene: TRBV11-3

CDR3aa: CASSLQGGMGAFF
v_gene: TRBV7-9

CDR3aa: CATSRGAGLQETQYF
v_gene: TRBV4-1

CDR3aa: CASSFGTRDWGYTF
v_gene: TRBV5-1

CDR3aa: CASSQVGQQGPDTQYF
v_gene: TRBV4-1

CDR3aa: CASSAQQGASTEAFF
v_gene: TRBV7-2

CDR3aa: CSVVARGEPGETQYF
v_gene: TRBV29-1

CDR3aa: CASSPRMTGSGNTIYF
v_gene: TRBV5-4

CDR3aa: CASRGGDNEQFF
v_gene: TRBV2

CDR3aa: CSGGGAGGRQEQFF
v_gene: TRBV29-1

CDR3aa: CASSVIPSGYNEQFF
v_gene: TRBV9

CDR3aa: CASRGGNTGELFF
v_gene: TRBV6-6